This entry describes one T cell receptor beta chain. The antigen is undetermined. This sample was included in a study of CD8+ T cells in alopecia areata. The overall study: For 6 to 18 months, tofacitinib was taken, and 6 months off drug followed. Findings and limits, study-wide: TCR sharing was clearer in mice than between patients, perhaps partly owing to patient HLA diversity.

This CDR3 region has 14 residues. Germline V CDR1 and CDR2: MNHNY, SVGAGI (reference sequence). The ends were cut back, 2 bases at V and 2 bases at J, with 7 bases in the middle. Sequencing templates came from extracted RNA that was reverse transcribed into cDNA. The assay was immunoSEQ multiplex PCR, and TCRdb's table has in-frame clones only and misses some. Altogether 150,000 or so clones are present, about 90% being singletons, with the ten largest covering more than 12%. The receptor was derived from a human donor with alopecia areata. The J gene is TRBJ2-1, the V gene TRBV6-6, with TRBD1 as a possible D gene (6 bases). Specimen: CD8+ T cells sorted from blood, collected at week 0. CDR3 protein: CASSYEGAYNEQFF. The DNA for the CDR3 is TGTGCCAGCAGTTACGAGGGGGCCTACAATGAGCAGTTCTTC.